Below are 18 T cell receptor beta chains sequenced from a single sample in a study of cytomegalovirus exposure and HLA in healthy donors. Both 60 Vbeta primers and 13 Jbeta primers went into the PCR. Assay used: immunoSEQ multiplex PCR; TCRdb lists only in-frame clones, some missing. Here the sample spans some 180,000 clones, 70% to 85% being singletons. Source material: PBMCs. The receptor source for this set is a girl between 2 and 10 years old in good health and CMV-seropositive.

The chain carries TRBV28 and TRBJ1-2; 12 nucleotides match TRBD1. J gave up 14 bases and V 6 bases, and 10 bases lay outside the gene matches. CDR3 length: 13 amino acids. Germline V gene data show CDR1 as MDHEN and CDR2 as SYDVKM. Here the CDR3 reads CASRKRDRGHQTF. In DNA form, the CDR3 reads TGTGCCAGCAGAAAGAGGGACAGGGGGCATCAGACCTTC.

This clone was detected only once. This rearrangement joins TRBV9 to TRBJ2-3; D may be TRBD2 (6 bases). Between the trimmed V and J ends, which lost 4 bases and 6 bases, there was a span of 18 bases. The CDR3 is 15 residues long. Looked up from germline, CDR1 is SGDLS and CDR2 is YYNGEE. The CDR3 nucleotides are TGTGCCAGCAGCTTGGAGGGAAGGGGTACGGATACGCAGTATTTT. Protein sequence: CASSLEGRGTDTQYF.

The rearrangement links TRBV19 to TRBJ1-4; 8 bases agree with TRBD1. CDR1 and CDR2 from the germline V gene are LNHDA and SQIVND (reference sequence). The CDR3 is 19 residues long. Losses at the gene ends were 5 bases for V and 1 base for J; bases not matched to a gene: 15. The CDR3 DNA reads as TGTGCCAGTAGTCGTCTATCGGACAGGGCTTGGGGAACTAATGAAAAACTGTTTTTT. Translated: CASSRLSDRAWGTNEKLFF.

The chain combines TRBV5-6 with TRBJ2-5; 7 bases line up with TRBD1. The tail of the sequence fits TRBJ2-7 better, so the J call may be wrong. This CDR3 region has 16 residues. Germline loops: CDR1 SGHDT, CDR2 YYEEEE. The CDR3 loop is CASSPMSGTAPYEQYF. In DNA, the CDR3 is TGTGCCAGCAGCCCCATGTCCGGGACAGCCCCCTACGAGCAGTACTTC.

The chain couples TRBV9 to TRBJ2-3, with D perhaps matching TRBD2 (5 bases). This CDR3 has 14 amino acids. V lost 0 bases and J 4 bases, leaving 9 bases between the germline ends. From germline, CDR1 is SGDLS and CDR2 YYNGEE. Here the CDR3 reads CASSVGAGSDTQYF. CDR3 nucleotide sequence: TGTGCCAGCAGCGTAGGGGCGGGCTCAGATACGCAGTATTTT. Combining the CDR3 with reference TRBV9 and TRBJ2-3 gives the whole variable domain DSGVTQTPKHLITATGQRVTLRCSPRSGDLSVYWYQQSLDQGLQFLIQYYNGEERAKGNILERFSAQQFPDLHSELNLSSLELGDSALYFCASSVGAGSDTQYFGPGTRLTVL.

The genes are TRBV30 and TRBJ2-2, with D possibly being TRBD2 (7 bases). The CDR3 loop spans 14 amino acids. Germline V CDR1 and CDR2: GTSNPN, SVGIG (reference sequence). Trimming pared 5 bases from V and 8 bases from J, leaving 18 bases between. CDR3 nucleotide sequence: TGTGCCTGGCATGCGGGGGCCGGGAGAGGGGAGCTGTTTTTT. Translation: CAWHAGAGRGELFF.

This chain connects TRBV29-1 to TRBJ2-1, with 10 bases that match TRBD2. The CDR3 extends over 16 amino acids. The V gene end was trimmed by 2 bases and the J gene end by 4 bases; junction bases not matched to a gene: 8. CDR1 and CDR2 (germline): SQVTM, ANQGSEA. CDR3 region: CSVEMSSGGLYNEQFF. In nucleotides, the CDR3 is TGCAGCGTTGAAATGTCTAGCGGGGGCCTGTACAATGAGCAGTTCTTC.

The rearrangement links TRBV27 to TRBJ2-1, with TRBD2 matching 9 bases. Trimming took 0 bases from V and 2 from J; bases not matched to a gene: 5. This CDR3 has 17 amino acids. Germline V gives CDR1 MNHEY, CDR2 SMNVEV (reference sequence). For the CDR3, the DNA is TGTGCCAGCAGTTTATCACCTCGGACTAGCGCCTACAATGAGCAGTTCTTC. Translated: CASSLSPRTSAYNEQFF.

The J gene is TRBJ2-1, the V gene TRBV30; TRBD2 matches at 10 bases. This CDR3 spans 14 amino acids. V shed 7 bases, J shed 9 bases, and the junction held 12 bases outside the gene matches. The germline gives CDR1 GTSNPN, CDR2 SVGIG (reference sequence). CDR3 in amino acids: CASRPAGGQVEQFF. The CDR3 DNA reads TGTGCCTCCCGCCCAGCGGGGGGGCAGGTTGAGCAGTTCTTC.

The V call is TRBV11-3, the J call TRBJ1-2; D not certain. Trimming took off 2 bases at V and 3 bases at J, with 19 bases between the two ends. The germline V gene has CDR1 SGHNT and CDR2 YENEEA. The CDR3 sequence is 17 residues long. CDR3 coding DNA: TGTGCCAGCAGCTTACGGCTCTCGGGCAGGACTTACTATGGCTACACCTTC. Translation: CASSLRLSGRTYYGYTF.

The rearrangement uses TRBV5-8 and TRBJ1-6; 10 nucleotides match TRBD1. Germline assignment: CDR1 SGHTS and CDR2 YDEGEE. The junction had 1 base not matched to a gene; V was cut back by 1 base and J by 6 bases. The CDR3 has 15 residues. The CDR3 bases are TGTGCCAGCAGCTTGTGGACAGGGGGTAATTCACCCCTCCACTTT. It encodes CASSLWTGGNSPLHF.

The DNA for the CDR3 is TGTGCCAGTCTGGACAGGGTTATTTACGAGCAGTACTTC. Amino acids: CASLDRVIYEQYF. The chain carries TRBV28 and TRBJ2-7; 8 bases align to TRBD1. Germline-derived CDR1 and CDR2 are MDHEN and SYDVKM. This CDR3 comprises 13 residues. Unmatched junction bases numbered 8, after V lost 9 bases and J lost 4 bases.

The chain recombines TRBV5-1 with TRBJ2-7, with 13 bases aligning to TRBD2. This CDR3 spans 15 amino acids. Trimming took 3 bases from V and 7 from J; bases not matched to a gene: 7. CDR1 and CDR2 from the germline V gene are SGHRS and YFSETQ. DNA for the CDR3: TGCGCCAGCAGCTATGGACTAGCGGGAGTGGGAGAGCAGTACTTC. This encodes CASSYGLAGVGEQYF.

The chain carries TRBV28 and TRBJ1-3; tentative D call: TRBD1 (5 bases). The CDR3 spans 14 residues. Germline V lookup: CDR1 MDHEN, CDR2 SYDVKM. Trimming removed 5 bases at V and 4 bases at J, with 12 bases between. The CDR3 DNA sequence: TGTGCCAGCAGTCGGCAGGGAACGGGAAACACCATATATTTT. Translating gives CASSRQGTGNTIYF.

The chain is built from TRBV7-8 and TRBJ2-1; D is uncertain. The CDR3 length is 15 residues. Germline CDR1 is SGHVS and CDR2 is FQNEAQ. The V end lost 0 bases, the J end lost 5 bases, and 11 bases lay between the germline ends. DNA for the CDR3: TGTGCCAGCAGCTTAGCGCGCGGATACAACAATGAGCAGTTCTTC. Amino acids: CASSLARGYNNEQFF.

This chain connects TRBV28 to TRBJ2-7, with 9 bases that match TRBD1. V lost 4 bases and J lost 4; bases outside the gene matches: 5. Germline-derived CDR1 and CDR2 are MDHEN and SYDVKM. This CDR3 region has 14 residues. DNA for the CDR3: TGTGCCAGCAGTTGGGGGACAGGGAGGTACGAGCAGTACTTC. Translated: CASSWGTGRYEQYF. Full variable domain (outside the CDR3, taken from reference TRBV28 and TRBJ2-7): DVKVTQSSRYLVKRTGEKVFLECVQDMDHENMFWYRQDPGLGLRLIYFSYDVKMKEKGDIPEGYSVSREKKERFSLILESASTNQTSMYLCASSWGTGRYEQYFGPGTRLTVT.

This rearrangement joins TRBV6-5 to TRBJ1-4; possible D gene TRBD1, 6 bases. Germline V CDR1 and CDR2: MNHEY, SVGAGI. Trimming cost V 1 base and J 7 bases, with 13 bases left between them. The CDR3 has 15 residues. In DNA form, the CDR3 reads TGTGCCAGCAGTTACTTCCAGGGGATGCGTGAAAAACTGTTTTTT. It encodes CASSYFQGMREKLFF.

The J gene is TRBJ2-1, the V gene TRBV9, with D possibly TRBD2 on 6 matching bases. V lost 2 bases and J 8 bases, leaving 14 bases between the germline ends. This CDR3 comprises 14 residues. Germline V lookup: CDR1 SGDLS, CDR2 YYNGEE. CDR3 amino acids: CASSVGDSLDEQFF. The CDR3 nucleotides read TGTGCCAGCAGCGTTGGGGACTCCCTGGATGAGCAGTTCTTC.